Below, 29 T cell receptor beta chains from the same sample are listed, as sequenced in a study of stem cell transplantation in POMP-related autoinflammatory disease. The method was immunoSEQ multiplex PCR; TCRdb's version includes in-frame clones alone and lacks a portion of them. The data contain more than 20,000 clones, 75% to 90% of them seen just once; the ten biggest clones take up less than 3%. The sequencing here drew on CD4+ T cells from PBMCs, taken before stem cell transplantation. Every receptor here comes from a human donor with POMP-related autoinflammation and immune dysregulation (PRAID).

The chain uses TRBV11-2 and TRBJ1-2; a possible D gene is TRBD1 (6 bases). V shed 5 bases and J shed 0 bases, with 16 bases lying between them. Germline V CDR1 and CDR2: SGHAT, FQNNGV. CDR3 length equals 16 residues. DNA for the CDR3: TGTGCCAGCAGCCCATTCGGGGGGCGACCTAACTATGGCTACACCTTC. Translating gives CASSPFGGRPNYGYTF.

This chain links TRBV10-2 with TRBJ1-2; 9 nucleotides agree with TRBD1. The CDR3 is 15 amino acids. CDR1 is WSHSY and CDR2 is SAAADI in the germline V gene. The ends lost 8 bases at V and 2 bases at J; junction bases unmatched: 9. CDR3 bases: TGCGCCAGCCTTAGAGGGACAGGGAGGAACTATGGCTACACCTTC. Translation gives CASLRGTGRNYGYTF.

The rearrangement uses TRBV6-5 and TRBJ2-5; D is ambiguous. CDR1 MNHEY and CDR2 SVGAGI come from the germline V gene. V was cut by 0 bases and J by 3 bases, with 5 bases left in between. The CDR3 sequence is 13 residues long. The CDR3 protein is CASSYSRKETQYF. The CDR3 coding sequence is TGTGCCAGCAGTTACTCTCGAAAAGAGACCCAGTACTTC.

This clone was recorded only once. V gene TRBV4-1 combines with J gene TRBJ2-1; 12 nucleotides line up with TRBD2. Germline CDR1 and CDR2: MGHRA and YSYEKL. The CDR3 runs 18 residues. Losses at the gene ends were 1 base for V and 5 bases for J; bases not matched to a gene: 9. The CDR3 region has the DNA TGCGCCAGCAGCCAAGCCCTCCCGCTAGCGGGGGGGCACAATGAGCAGTTCTTC. It is translated as CASSQALPLAGGHNEQFF.

This chain connects TRBV4-1 to TRBJ1-2; unclear D gene. CDR1 is MGHRA and CDR2 is YSYEKL in the germline V gene. This CDR3 has 14 amino acids. Trimming removed 0 bases at V and 0 bases at J, with 5 bases between. The CDR3 DNA reads as TGCGCCAGCAGCCAAGATCCAGCTAACTATGGCTACACCTTC. Protein product: CASSQDPANYGYTF.

V gene TRBV9 combines with J gene TRBJ2-1, with 12 nucleotides matching TRBD2. This CDR3 contains 15 residues. Germline V gives CDR1 SGDLS, CDR2 YYNGEE. The V gene end was trimmed by 2 bases and the J gene end by 7 bases; junction bases not matched to a gene: 4. In nucleotides, the CDR3 is TGTGCCAGCAGCGTGACTAGCGGGAGACCGAATGAGCAGTTCTTC. Its protein is CASSVTSGRPNEQFF.

This sequence joins TRBV19 and TRBJ2-2; TRBD2 agrees at 8 bases. The CDR3 is 14 residues long. V was clipped by 11 bases and J by 5 bases; unmatched bases: 10. Germline CDR1 and CDR2: LNHDA and SQIVND (reference sequence). The CDR3 loop is CASAGLAPTGELFF. Here the CDR3 DNA reads TGTGCCTCGGCTGGACTAGCACCGACCGGGGAGCTGTTTTTT.

This clone was observed once. This chain uses TRBV11-2 with TRBJ2-7, with TRBD2 matching over 10 bases. Germline V lookup: CDR1 SGHAT, CDR2 FQNNGV. V shed 3 bases and J 3 bases; nucleotides not matched to a gene: 11. The CDR3 loop spans 17 amino acids. In nucleotides, the CDR3 is TGTGCCAGCAGCTTGGGTCGTAGCGGGAGGCAGCACTACGAGCAGTACTTC. This sequence encodes CASSLGRSGRQHYEQYF.

The chain carries TRBV6-6 and TRBJ2-7, with D tentatively TRBD2 (5 bases). Germline assignment: CDR1 MNHNY and CDR2 SVGAGI (reference sequence). The CDR3 totals 14 residues. V lost 4 bases, J lost 0 bases, and 10 bases lay in between. The CDR3 is CASSSPGFSYEQYF. CDR3 bases: TGTGCCAGCAGTTCACCGGGGTTCTCCTACGAGCAGTACTTC.

Details on this clone: A read error may be the cause here, since a much bigger clone is one base away. The J gene is TRBJ2-2, the V gene TRBV5-1; D ambiguous. Germline CDR1 reads SGHRS; CDR2 reads YFSETQ. The CDR3 sequence is 12 residues long. Here the CDR3 DNA reads TGCACCAGCAGCTTTAACACCGGGGAGCTGTTTTTT. This translates into CTSSFNTGELFF.

The J gene is TRBJ1-4, the V gene TRBV10-2; 10 nucleotides align to TRBD1. The germline V gene encodes CDR1 WSHSY and CDR2 SAAADI. The V and J ends lost 6 bases and 8 bases, in that order; junction bases with no gene match: 12. The CDR3 spans 16 residues. The CDR3 DNA reads as TGCGCCAGCAGGGGGGGTCCCGGGACAGGGGACGAAAAACTGTTTTTT. Translating it yields CASRGGPGTGDEKLFF.

This clone was observed a handful of times. The J gene is TRBJ1-3, the V gene TRBV30; possible D gene TRBD1, 5 bases. V was shortened by 0 bases and J by 0 bases, with 9 bases between the two germline ends. Germline V lookup: CDR1 GTSNPN, CDR2 SVGIG (reference sequence). The CDR3 has 15 residues. CDR3 nucleotides: TGTGCCTGGAGTGTACTGGGGCCCTCTGGAAACACCATATATTTT. Its translation: CAWSVLGPSGNTIYF.

As to this clone: Sequence at one end of the junction differs from germline and may be a read error. The chain has TRBV4-1 and TRBJ2-3; TRBD1 aligns across 10 bases. CDR3 length equals 16 residues. Looked up from germline, CDR1 is MGHRA and CDR2 is YSYEKL. DNA of the CDR3: TGCACCAGCAGCCAAGGACAGGGGGTAGGCACAGATACGCAGTATTTT. This translates into CTSSQGQGVGTDTQYF.

The chain employs TRBV7-2 and TRBJ2-5, with D perhaps assigned TRBD1 or TRBD2 (5 bases each). Germline lookup yields CDR1 SGHTA and CDR2 FQGNSA. The CDR3 is 14 residues long. V gave up 1 base and J gave up 1 base, with 7 bases separating them. CDR3 bases: TGTGCCAGCAGCTTAGTGGGGGTCCAAGAGACCCAGTACTTC. Its protein is CASSLVGVQETQYF.

This rearrangement joins TRBV12-5 to TRBJ1-2; weak D call: TRBD1 (6 bases). CDR3 length equals 17 residues. Trimming shortened V by 0 bases and J by 5 bases, and 19 bases separated the two germline ends. Germline CDR1 reads LGHNT; CDR2 reads FRNRAP. The CDR3 protein is CASGLVQIDRNQYGYTF. CDR3 coding DNA: TGTGCTAGTGGTTTGGTGCAGATCGACAGGAATCAGTATGGCTACACCTTC.

The V and J genes are TRBV15 and TRBJ1-1; a possible D gene is TRBD1 (5 bases). Between the trimmed V and J ends, which lost 6 bases and 1 base, there was a span of 18 bases. Germline CDR1 is LNHNV and CDR2 is YYDKDF (reference sequence). The CDR3 sequence is 16 residues long. In nucleotides, the CDR3 is TGTGCCACCAGTTCAGGCCCGCCAGGACAGAACACTGAAGCTTTCTTT. This codes for CATSSGPPGQNTEAFF.

This chain links TRBV5-1 with TRBJ2-3, with unresolved D. The germline V gene has CDR1 SGHRS and CDR2 YFSETQ. The length of the CDR3 is 13 residues. V was clipped by 3 bases and J by 3 bases, with 8 bases between them. The CDR3 loop reads CASSSGETDTQYF. The CDR3 DNA reads TGCGCCAGCAGCTCAGGTGAGACAGATACGCAGTATTTT.

V and J are TRBV5-1 and TRBJ2-3; no reliable D call. CDR1 is SGHRS, CDR2 YFSETQ, per germline. The germline V and J ends were trimmed by 6 bases and 7 bases, with 12 bases remaining between them. The CDR3 loop spans 12 amino acids. CDR3 in amino acids: CASTVDSHTQYF. The CDR3 bases are TGCGCCAGCACCGTAGATTCCCATACGCAGTATTTT.

J is TRBJ2-7 and V is TRBV27; 16 bases are a match to TRBD2. The CDR3 has 18 residues. V was clipped by 2 bases and J by 0 bases; unmatched bases: 4. Germline V lookup: CDR1 MNHEY, CDR2 SMNVEV (reference sequence). CDR3 nucleotide sequence: TGTGCCAGCAGTTTAAGGGGACTAGCGGGAGGGCCCTCCTACGAGCAGTACTTC. It is translated as CASSLRGLAGGPSYEQYF.

The CDR3 nucleotides are TGCGCCAGCAGTGACCACTCCGGGACTCCCGTTACACTGTCGGCCCAGTACTTC. Protein: CASSDHSGTPVTLSAQYF. The chain carries TRBV10-2 and TRBJ2-5; perhaps TRBD2 as D (6 bases). Per germline, CDR1 WSHSY and CDR2 SAAADI. The CDR3 spans 18 residues. Trimming removed 3 bases from V and 9 bases from J, with 29 bases in between.

DNA of the CDR3: TGTGCCAGCAGTTTATTCGGTAGGGAGAATGAGCAGTTCTTC. Protein product: CASSLFGRENEQFF. V gene TRBV27 combines with J gene TRBJ2-1; a weak D match, TRBD2 (5 bases). V lost 1 base to trimming and J lost 7 bases, with 11 bases between them. Germline loops: CDR1 MNHEY, CDR2 SMNVEV (reference sequence). The CDR3 runs to 14 residues.

This chain links TRBV27 with TRBJ2-3, with 11 nucleotides matching TRBD1. The CDR3 spans 15 residues. Germline V gene lookup returns CDR1 MNHEY and CDR2 SMNVEV (reference sequence). Trimming at V came to 4 bases and at J to 5 bases, leaving 5 bases not matched to a gene. CDR3 amino acids: CASSWTGGAGDTQYF. The DNA for the CDR3 is TGTGCCAGCAGTTGGACAGGGGGCGCCGGAGATACGCAGTATTTT.

The chain uses TRBV28 and TRBJ2-1, with D tentatively TRBD2 (6 bases). Germline V lookup: CDR1 MDHEN, CDR2 SYDVKM. Trimming shortened V by 3 bases and J by 5 bases, and 14 bases separated the two germline ends. The CDR3 loop spans 15 amino acids. The CDR3 DNA reads as TGTGCCAGCAGTTTTTGGGCAGGAGGGGACAATGAGCAGTTCTTC. Translation: CASSFWAGGDNEQFF.

CDR3 protein: CASSQSHREVGEEKLFF. CDR3 coding DNA: TGCGCCAGCAGTCAATCGCACAGGGAAGTCGGTGAAGAAAAACTGTTTTTT. The chain carries TRBV23-1 and TRBJ1-4; maybe TRBD1 (6 bases). TRBV23-1 is flagged as an ORF with uncertain function. The V and J ends lost 0 bases and 8 bases respectively, with 19 bases between them. The CDR3 contains 17 residues.

The rearrangement joins TRBV9 to TRBJ1-2, with D maybe TRBD1 (6 bases). The ends were cut back, 0 bases at V and 4 bases at J, with 10 bases in the middle. This CDR3 region has 14 residues. Germline CDR1 reads SGDLS; CDR2 reads YYNGEE. CDR3 in amino acids: CASSVAQGIYGYTF. CDR3 in DNA: TGTGCCAGCAGCGTAGCGCAGGGGATCTATGGCTACACCTTC.

The J gene is TRBJ2-5, the V gene TRBV7-3; tentatively, D is TRBD2 (6 bases). CDR3 length: 17 residues. The V gene lost 5 bases and the J gene lost 4 bases, with 23 bases spanning the gap. Per the germline V gene, CDR1 is SGHTA and CDR2 is FQGTGA. This chain's CDR3 is CASSHRRGRPSGETQYF. DNA for the CDR3: TGTGCCAGCAGCCACCGGCGGGGACGGCCCTCCGGAGAGACCCAGTACTTC.

J is TRBJ1-5 and V is TRBV4-1; D uncertain. The V gene lost 0 bases and the J gene lost 5 bases, with 11 bases spanning the gap. Germline V gene lookup returns CDR1 MGHRA and CDR2 YSYEKL. This CDR3 contains 15 residues. CDR3 sequence: CASSQDGRDYQPQHF. CDR3 nucleotides: TGCGCCAGCAGCCAAGATGGGAGAGACTATCAGCCCCAGCATTTT.

V is TRBV6-1 and J is TRBJ2-7; tentatively, D is TRBD1 (6 bases). The germline V gene has CDR1 MNHNS and CDR2 SASEGT. V was shortened by 0 bases and J by 7 bases, with 19 bases between the two germline ends. The CDR3 has 16 amino acids. CDR3: CASSEAITRGEREQYF. The CDR3 bases are TGTGCCAGCAGTGAAGCTATTACCAGGGGTGAGAGGGAGCAGTACTTC.

The genes are TRBV30 and TRBJ2-1; 11 bases are a match to TRBD2. With 3 bases clipped from V and 0 bases from J, the junction kept 4 bases outside the gene matches. The CDR3 runs to 16 residues. Germline V lookup: CDR1 GTSNPN, CDR2 SVGIG (reference sequence). The CDR3 here is CAWSGLAGPSYNEQFF. DNA for the CDR3: TGTGCCTGGAGCGGACTAGCGGGTCCCTCCTACAATGAGCAGTTCTTC. Looking up the rest from reference TRBV30 and TRBJ2-1 gives the full variable domain: SQTIHQWPATLVQPVGSPLSLECTVEGTSNPNLYWYRQAAGRGLQLLFYSVGIGQISSEVPQNLSASRPQDRQFILSSKKLLLSDSGFYLCAWSGLAGPSYNEQFFGPGTRLTVL.